The 22 T cell receptor beta chains in this list originate from one sample, sequenced in a study of blood T cell repertoires in COVID-19. TCRdb's copy holds only in-frame clones and misses some; the assay was immunoSEQ multiplex PCR. The table shows around 85,000 clones, with about 90% occurring only once. The material sequenced was peripheral blood. The receptor source for this set is a woman of 80 years or more with active or convalescent COVID-19.

The rearrangement links TRBV24-1 to TRBJ2-1, with 9 bases that match TRBD1. Germline V lookup: CDR1 KGHDR, CDR2 SFDVKD. The V segment lost 3 bases and the J segment 8 bases; nucleotides outside the gene matches: 4. CDR3 size: 14 residues. The CDR3 protein is CATSDTGGLDEQFF. In DNA, the CDR3 is TGTGCCACCAGTGATACAGGGGGCTTAGATGAGCAGTTCTTC.

The genes are TRBV28 and TRBJ2-3; no firm D call. Germline CDR1 reads MDHEN; CDR2 reads SYDVKM. The CDR3 contains 16 residues. Trimming shortened V by 2 bases and J by 8 bases, and 20 bases separated the two germline ends. As DNA, the CDR3 is TGTGCCAGCAGTTTAGGAAGCAGTCCCCCGGCAGGTACGCAGTATTTT. Translating gives CASSLGSSPPAGTQYF.

The chain recombines TRBV7-6 with TRBJ1-6; TRBD1 matches at 9 bases. CDR1 SGHVS and CDR2 FNYEAQ come from the germline V gene. V shed 5 bases, J shed 6 bases, and the junction held 2 bases outside the gene matches. This CDR3 has 14 amino acids. The CDR3 sequence: CASSPGQGNSPLHF. CDR3 nucleotide sequence: TGTGCCAGCAGCCCGGGACAGGGTAATTCACCCCTCCACTTT.

V and J are TRBV12-3 or TRBV12-4 and TRBJ2-2, with TRBD1 as a possible D gene (5 bases). This CDR3 contains 13 residues. Trimming removed 5 bases at V and 8 bases at J, with 12 bases between. DNA of the CDR3: TGTGCCAGCAGTGGGGCTAGACGGGGGGAGCTGTTTTTT. The encoded protein is CASSGARRGELFF.

V and J are TRBV5-4 and TRBJ2-4, with TRBD2 matching 9 bases. The V segment lost 2 bases and the J segment 6 bases; nucleotides outside the gene matches: 3. Germline assignment: CDR1 SGHNT and CDR2 YYREEE (reference sequence). The CDR3 runs 14 residues. The CDR3 bases are TGTGCCAGCAGCTTAGAACTAGCGGGAAACATTCAGTACTTC. This gives the protein CASSLELAGNIQYF.

This clone has a handful of counts. The rearrangement joins TRBV9 to TRBJ2-5; maybe TRBD1 (5 bases). The V end was cut by 3 bases, the J end by 1 base, with 7 bases between. The CDR3 spans 13 residues. Germline V CDR1 and CDR2: SGDLS, YYNGEE. This chain's CDR3 is CASSGRVQETQYF. In nucleotides, the CDR3 is TGTGCCAGCAGCGGCAGGGTCCAAGAGACCCAGTACTTC.

The J gene is TRBJ1-1, the V gene TRBV10-2, with 7 bases lining up with TRBD1. Germline CDR1 and CDR2: WSHSY and SAAADI. The CDR3 has 15 amino acids. The V segment lost 4 bases and the J segment 1 base; nucleotides outside the gene matches: 6. The CDR3 sequence is CASSVAGQQNTEAFF. CDR3 DNA: TGCGCCAGCAGTGTGGCGGGACAGCAGAACACTGAAGCTTTCTTT.

This chain links TRBV27 with TRBJ2-5; 9 bases line up with TRBD1. This CDR3 has 13 residues. CDR1 and CDR2 from the germline V gene are MNHEY and SMNVEV (reference sequence). The junction had 3 bases not matched to a gene; V was cut back by 6 bases and J by 4 bases. The CDR3 loop is CASRPTGGETQYF. As DNA, the CDR3 is TGTGCCAGCAGACCGACAGGGGGAGAGACCCAGTACTTC.

The chain couples TRBV5-1 to TRBJ1-1, with D unresolved. The germline V gene encodes CDR1 SGHRS and CDR2 YFSETQ. Between the trimmed V and J ends, which lost 5 bases and 2 bases, there was a span of 19 bases. The CDR3 contains 16 residues. As DNA, the CDR3 is TGCGCCAGCAGACTAACTTCCCCGCGGTATAACACTGAAGCTTTCTTT. This codes for CASRLTSPRYNTEAFF.

The chain carries TRBV5-4 and TRBJ2-5, with 10 bases identical to TRBD2. Germline V gives CDR1 SGHNT, CDR2 YYREEE (reference sequence). This CDR3 comprises 16 residues. The ends lost 4 bases at V and 5 bases at J; junction bases unmatched: 11. The CDR3: CASSRTGTSAWETQYF. CDR3 DNA sequence: TGTGCCAGCAGCCGGACCGGGACTAGCGCATGGGAGACCCAGTACTTC.

J is TRBJ2-1 and V is TRBV5-1; 12 bases map to TRBD2. The CDR3 covers 18 residues. Germline CDR1 reads SGHRS; CDR2 reads YFSETQ. V gave up 3 bases and J gave up 6 bases; unmatched junction bases: 13. The CDR3 sequence: CASSSNPRTSGRFNEQFF. In DNA form, the CDR3 reads TGCGCCAGCAGCTCTAATCCTAGAACTAGCGGGAGGTTCAATGAGCAGTTCTTC.

The chain joins TRBV2 to TRBJ1-3; no clear D. V lost 6 bases and J lost 0, with 12 bases in between. Per germline, CDR1 SNHLY and CDR2 FYNNEI. CDR3 length: 15 amino acids. Written as DNA, the CDR3 is TGTGCCAGCAGGGCCCTAGGCCTCTCTGGAAACACCATATATTTT. As protein: CASRALGLSGNTIYF.

V is TRBV19 and J is TRBJ1-2; 7 bases align to TRBD1. The CDR3 covers 12 residues. Germline values: CDR1 LNHDA, CDR2 SQIVND (reference sequence). V was pared by 4 bases and J by 6 bases, with 2 bases of the junction left unmatched. The CDR3 bases are TGTGCCAGTAGTAACAGGGGTAATGGCTACACCTTC. Protein product: CASSNRGNGYTF.

The J gene is TRBJ1-5, the V gene TRBV7-2; D is ambiguous. This CDR3 has 12 residues. Germline V gives CDR1 SGHTA, CDR2 FQGNSA. V lost 1 base to trimming and J lost 6 bases, with 4 bases between them. The CDR3 DNA reads as TGTGCCAGCAGCTTAGACGGTCAGCCCCAGCATTTT. This gives the protein CASSLDGQPQHF.

This clone was seen once. The V and J genes are TRBV7-2 and TRBJ1-5; no clear D. V gave up 7 bases and J gave up 5 bases, with 15 bases separating them. The germline gives CDR1 SGHTA, CDR2 FQGNSA. The CDR3 is made up of 14 amino acids. The CDR3 sequence is CASTLDGVYQPQHF. The CDR3 coding sequence is TGTGCCAGCACCCTCGACGGGGTATATCAGCCCCAGCATTTT.

This clone was found once. The chain has TRBV9 and TRBJ2-1; the D gene is possibly TRBD2 (5 bases). Per germline, CDR1 SGDLS and CDR2 YYNGEE. The CDR3 runs to 14 residues. The germline V and J ends were trimmed by 3 bases and 5 bases, with 12 bases remaining between them. Here the CDR3 DNA reads TGTGCCAGCAGCGGCCTTTTGACTAACAATGAGCAGTTCTTC. Encoded protein: CASSGLLTNNEQFF. Full variable domain (rest looked up from reference TRBV9 and TRBJ2-1): DSGVTQTPKHLITATGQRVTLRCSPRSGDLSVYWYQQSLDQGLQFLIQYYNGEERAKGNILERFSAQQFPDLHSELNLSSLELGDSALYFCASSGLLTNNEQFFGPGTRLTVL.

This chain's CDR3 is CASSDHTTGELFF. The CDR3 DNA follows: TGTGCCAGCAGCGACCACACCACCGGGGAGCTGTTTTTT. The rearrangement links TRBV9 to TRBJ2-2; D remains unclear. This CDR3 has 13 residues. From germline, CDR1 is SGDLS and CDR2 YYNGEE. Trimming left V 3 bases short and J 4 bases short, with 7 bases between. The full variable domain, completed using reference TRBV9 and TRBJ2-2, is DSGVTQTPKHLITATGQRVTLRCSPRSGDLSVYWYQQSLDQGLQFLIQYYNGEERAKGNILERFSAQQFPDLHSELNLSSLELGDSALYFCASSDHTTGELFFGEGSRLTVL.

In this sample, this clone turned up a few times. The chain links TRBV7-2 to TRBJ2-1, with 13 bases fitting TRBD2. This CDR3 has 16 amino acids. Germline CDR1 SGHTA, CDR2 FQGNSA. Germline trimming cut 5 bases from V and 6 bases from J; bases unmatched to any gene: 7. The DNA for the CDR3 is TGTGCCAGCAGCGCCCGGACTAGCGGGAGTCTCAATGAGCAGTTCTTC. Its translation: CASSARTSGSLNEQFF.

This clone was detected only once. V gene TRBV7-8 combines with J gene TRBJ2-3; weak D call: TRBD2 (6 bases). Germline V gene lookup returns CDR1 SGHVS and CDR2 FQNEAQ. The CDR3 runs to 16 residues. Trimming cost V 3 bases and J 4 bases, with 17 bases left between them. The CDR3 coding sequence is TGTGCCAGCAGCTTCTCTAGCGCAATGGCCGCAGATACGCAGTATTTT. The encoded protein is CASSFSSAMAADTQYF.

This chain links TRBV6-4 with TRBJ2-1; the match to TRBD2 covers 10 bases. This CDR3 contains 15 residues. V dropped 6 bases and J dropped 5; count of bases not matched to a gene: 7. CDR1 is MRHNA, CDR2 SNTAGT, per germline. Here the CDR3 reads CASSPGLAYHNEQFF. The CDR3 nucleotides are TGTGCCAGCAGCCCGGGACTAGCGTACCACAATGAGCAGTTCTTC.

The rearrangement joins TRBV19 to TRBJ2-2; 7 positions agree with TRBD1. Germline CDR1 and CDR2: LNHDA and SQIVND (reference sequence). J was trimmed by 6 bases and V by 7 bases; bases with no gene match: 11. The length of the CDR3 is 15 residues. In nucleotides, the CDR3 is TGTGCCAGTATGATAGGGACAGTAGGTCCCGGGGAGCTGTTTTTT. Its translation is CASMIGTVGPGELFF.

This sequence joins TRBV19 and TRBJ2-2; TRBD2 aligns across 8 bases. Trimming cost V 9 bases and J 7 bases; bases outside gene matches: 7. Germline V lookup: CDR1 LNHDA, CDR2 SQIVND (reference sequence). The CDR3 contains 13 residues. The CDR3: CASEREYNGELFF. The CDR3 coding sequence is TGTGCCAGCGAGCGGGAGTACAACGGGGAGCTGTTTTTT.